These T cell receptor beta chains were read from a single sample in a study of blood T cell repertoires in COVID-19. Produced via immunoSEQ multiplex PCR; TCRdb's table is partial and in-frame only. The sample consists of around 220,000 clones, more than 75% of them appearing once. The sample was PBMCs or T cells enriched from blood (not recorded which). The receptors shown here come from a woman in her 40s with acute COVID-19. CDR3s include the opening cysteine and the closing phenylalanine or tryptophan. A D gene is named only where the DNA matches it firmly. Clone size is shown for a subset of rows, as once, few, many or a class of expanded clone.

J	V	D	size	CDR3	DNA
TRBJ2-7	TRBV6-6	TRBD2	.	CASTLSGGYEQYF	TGTGCCAGCACCCTTTCGGGAGGCTACGAGCAGTACTTC
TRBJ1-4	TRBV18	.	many	CASSRQDKDEKLFF	TGTGCCAGCTCTCGACAGGACAAGGATGAAAAACTGTTTTTT
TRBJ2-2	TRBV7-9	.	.	CASSLVRGGTGELFF	TGTGCCAGCAGCTTAGTCAGGGGCGGGACCGGGGAGCTGTTTTTT
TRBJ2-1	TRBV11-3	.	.	CASSLGAASYNEQFF	TGTGCCAGCAGCTTAGGGGCAGCTTCCTACAATGAGCAGTTCTTC
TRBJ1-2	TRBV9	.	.	CASSVDPGDGYTF	TGTGCCAGCAGCGTAGATCCAGGGGATGGCTACACCTTC
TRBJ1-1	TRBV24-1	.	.	CATSVASGTEAFF	TGTGCCACCAGTGTTGCCAGCGGCACTGAAGCTTTCTTT
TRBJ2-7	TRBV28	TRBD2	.	CASRISGAIYEQYF	TGTGCCAGCAGGATTAGCGGGGCTATCTACGAGCAGTACTTC
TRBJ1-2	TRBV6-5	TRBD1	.	CASRRTGNYGYTF	TGTGCCAGCAGACGGACAGGGAACTATGGCTACACCTTC
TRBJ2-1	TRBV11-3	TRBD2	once	CASRKEGGLDNEQFF	TGTGCCAGCAGAAAAGAAGGGGGACTAGACAATGAGCAGTTCTTC
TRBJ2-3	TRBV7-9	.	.	CASSLNPVDTQYF	TGTGCCAGCAGCTTAAATCCTGTAGATACGCAGTATTTT
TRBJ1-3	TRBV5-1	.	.	CASSSGLESGNTIYF	TGCGCCAGCAGCTCGGGACTGGAATCTGGAAACACCATATATTTT
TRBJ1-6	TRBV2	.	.	CASSVWANPPLHF	TGTGCCAGCAGTGTTTGGGCCAACCCACCCCTCCACTTT
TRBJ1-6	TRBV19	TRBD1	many	CASSGGQYNSPLHF	TGTGCCAGTAGTGGGGGACAGTATAATTCACCCCTCCACTTT
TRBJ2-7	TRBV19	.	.	CASSRDFAKISAYEQYF	TGTGCCAGTAGTCGGGACTTCGCAAAAATTTCCGCCTACGAGCAGTACTTC
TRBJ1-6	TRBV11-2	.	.	CASSTSPDSPLHF	TGTGCCAGCAGCACGAGCCCCGATTCACCCCTCCACTTT
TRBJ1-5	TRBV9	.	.	CASSAREGDQPQHF	TGTGCCAGCAGCGCGAGGGAGGGCGATCAGCCCCAGCATTTT
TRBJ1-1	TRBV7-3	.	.	CASSLIQGGEAFF	TGTGCCAGCAGCTTAATACAAGGAGGCGAAGCTTTCTTT
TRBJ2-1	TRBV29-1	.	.	CSVHQGRSEIGQFF	TGCAGCGTTCATCAGGGGCGATCCGAGATTGGGCAGTTCTTC
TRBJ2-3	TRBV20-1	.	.	CSARPGVTQYF	TGCAGTGCTAGGCCGGGGGTTACGCAGTATTTT
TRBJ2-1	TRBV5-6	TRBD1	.	CASSLFGQGARNEQFF	TGTGCCAGCAGCTTGTTCGGACAGGGGGCGCGGAATGAGCAGTTCTTC
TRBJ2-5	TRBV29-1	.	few	CSVRTVSQETQYF	TGCAGCGTCAGGACAGTGTCACAAGAGACCCAGTACTTC
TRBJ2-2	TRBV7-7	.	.	CASSRDTGELFF	TGTGCTAGCAGCCGTGACACCGGGGAGCTGTTTTTT
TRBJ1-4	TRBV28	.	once	CASRRATNEKLFF	TGTGCCAGCAGGAGGGCGACTAATGAAAAACTGTTTTTT
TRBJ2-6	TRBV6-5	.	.	CASRTGLAGANVLTF	TGTGCCAGCAGAACAGGGCTAGCTGGGGCCAACGTCCTGACTTTC
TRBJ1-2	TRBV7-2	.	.	CASSPDRFNYGYTF	TGTGCCAGCAGCCCCGACAGGTTTAACTATGGCTACACCTTC
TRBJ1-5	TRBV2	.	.	CASSEYLSQPQHF	TGTGCCAGCAGTGAATATCTAAGTCAGCCCCAGCATTTT
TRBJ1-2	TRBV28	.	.	CASSSAANYGYTF	TGTGCCAGCAGTTCCGCAGCTAACTATGGCTACACCTTC
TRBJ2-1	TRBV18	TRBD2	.	CASSPGTSGLPNEQFF	TGTGCCAGCTCACCGGGGACTAGCGGGCTCCCGAATGAGCAGTTCTTC
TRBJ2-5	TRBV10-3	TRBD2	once	CAISERASGGLQETQYF	TGTGCCATCAGTGAGCGGGCTAGCGGGGGGCTCCAAGAGACCCAGTACTTC
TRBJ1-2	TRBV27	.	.	CASSMNRDHYGYTF	TGTGCCAGCAGCATGAACAGGGACCACTATGGCTACACCTTC
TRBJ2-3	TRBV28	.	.	CASSSMTGSTDTQYF	TGTGCCAGCAGTTCTATGACAGGAAGCACAGATACGCAGTATTTT
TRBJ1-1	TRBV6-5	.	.	CASSYSGEDTEAFF	TGTGCCAGCAGTTATTCCGGGGAGGACACTGAAGCTTTCTTT
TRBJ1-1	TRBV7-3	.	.	CASSLRGQGIGDTEAFF	TGTGCCAGCAGCTTAAGAGGGCAGGGGATAGGAGACACTGAAGCTTTCTTT
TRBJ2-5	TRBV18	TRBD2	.	CASTSGNRETQYF	TGTGCCAGTACTAGCGGCAACCGGGAGACCCAGTACTTC
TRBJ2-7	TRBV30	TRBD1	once	CAWSVEDRAYEQYF	TGTGCCTGGAGTGTGGAGGACAGGGCCTACGAGCAGTACTTC
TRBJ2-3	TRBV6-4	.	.	CASSDSAGDTQYF	TGTGCCAGCAGTGACTCGGCGGGGGATACGCAGTATTTT
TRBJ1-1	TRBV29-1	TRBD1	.	CSVRGQRLNTEAFF	TGCAGCGTCCGGGGACAGAGACTGAACACTGAAGCTTTCTTT
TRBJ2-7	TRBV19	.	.	CASSRQGSSYEQYF	TGTGCCAGTAGTCGCCAGGGGAGCTCCTACGAGCAGTACTTC
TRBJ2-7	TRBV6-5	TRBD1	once	CASSSTGTGAEQYF	TGTGCCAGCAGCTCGACCGGGACAGGGGCTGAGCAGTACTTC
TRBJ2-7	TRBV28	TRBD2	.	CASSLSLAGGPGEQYF	TGTGCCAGCAGTTTATCGCTAGCGGGAGGGCCAGGGGAGCAGTACTTC
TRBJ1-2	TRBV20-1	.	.	CSASGGDGYTF	TGCAGTGCTAGTGGGGGGGATGGCTACACCTTC
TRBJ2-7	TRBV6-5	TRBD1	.	CASSPRTGYEQYF	TGTGCCAGCAGTCCCCGGACAGGCTACGAGCAGTACTTC
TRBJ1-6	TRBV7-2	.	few	CASSQTGSNSPLHF	TGTGCCAGCAGCCAGACAGGCAGTAATTCACCCCTCCACTTT
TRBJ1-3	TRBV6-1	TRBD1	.	CASSEARSIRTGSGNTIYF	TGTGCCAGCAGTGAAGCCCGATCGATAAGGACAGGCTCTGGAAACACCATATATTTT
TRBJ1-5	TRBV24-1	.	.	CATSDLQGKPQHF	TGTGCCACCAGTGACCTTCAGGGGAAGCCCCAGCATTTT
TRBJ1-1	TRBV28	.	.	CASSFDLGGREWSLVTEAFF	TGTGCCAGCAGTTTCGATCTGGGTGGGCGGGAGTGGAGTTTAGTCACTGAAGCTTTCTTT
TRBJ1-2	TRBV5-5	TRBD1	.	CASRRPGQGAGYTF	TGTGCCAGCAGGCGGCCGGGACAGGGGGCTGGCTACACCTTC